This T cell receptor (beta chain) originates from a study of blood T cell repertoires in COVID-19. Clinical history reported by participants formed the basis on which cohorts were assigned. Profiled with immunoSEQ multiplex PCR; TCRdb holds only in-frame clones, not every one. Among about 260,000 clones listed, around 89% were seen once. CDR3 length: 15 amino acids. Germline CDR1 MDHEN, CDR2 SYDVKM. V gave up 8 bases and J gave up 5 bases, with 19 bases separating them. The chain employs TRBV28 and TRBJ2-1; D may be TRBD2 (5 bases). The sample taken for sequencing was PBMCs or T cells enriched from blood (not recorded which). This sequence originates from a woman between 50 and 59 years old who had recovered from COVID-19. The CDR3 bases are TGTGCCAGCGACTCTGCTAGCAACGATGACAATGAGCAGTTCTTC. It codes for CASDSASNDDNEQFF.